These T cell receptor beta chains were read from a single sample in a study of CD8 T cells in ankylosing spondylitis. Using its own MiXCR run on the 5' RACE reads, TCRdb lists one record per CDR3 protein. The repertoire consists of 340,000 or so distinct CDR3 sequences, with about 15% occurring once and the leading ten covering about 1.1%. The sequenced material came from blood, either unsorted or a sorted T cell fraction (not recorded which). The receptors derive from a male donor with ankylosing spondylitis or in good health (not recorded which). Both conserved end residues are part of each CDR3. The D gene is left open where the match is weak. Not all rows give a size; the values are once, few, many and, for expanded clones, a class.

CDR3 protein: CASSQEENRGETQYF
CDR3 DNA: TGCGCCAGCAGCCAAGAAGAAAACAGAGGCGAGACCCAGTACTTC
V gene: TRBV4-1
J gene: TRBJ2-5
clone size: few
D gene: NA

CDR3 protein: CASSLQPDSGANVLTF
CDR3 DNA: TGTGCCAGCAGCCTTCAGCCGGACTCTGGGGCCAACGTCCTGACTTTC
V gene: TRBV3-1
J gene: TRBJ2-6
clone size: NA
D gene: NA

CDR3 protein: CASSRGPTGNQPQHF
CDR3 DNA: TGTGCCAGCTCAAGGGGTCCGACGGGCAATCAGCCCCAGCATTTT
V gene: TRBV18
J gene: TRBJ1-5
clone size: NA
D gene: NA

CDR3 protein: CASSQSGAANTGELFF
CDR3 DNA: TGCGCCAGCAGCCAATCAGGGGCCGCGAACACCGGGGAGCTGTTTTTT
V gene: TRBV5-1
J gene: TRBJ2-2
clone size: NA
D gene: NA

CDR3 protein: CASSLAMAASSYEQYF
CDR3 DNA: TGCGCCAGCAGCTTGGCCATGGCAGCGAGCTCCTACGAGCAGTACTTC
V gene: TRBV5-1
J gene: TRBJ2-7
clone size: many
D gene: NA

CDR3 protein: CASSESGALGYTF
CDR3 DNA: TGTGCCAGCAGTGAAAGCGGTGCCCTGGGCTACACCTTC
V gene: TRBV6-1
J gene: TRBJ1-2
clone size: few
D gene: NA

CDR3 protein: CASSPQAGPKNIQYF
CDR3 DNA: TGTGCCAGCAGCCCTCAAGCGGGGCCCAAAAACATTCAGTACTTC
V gene: TRBV7-2
J gene: TRBJ2-4
clone size: few
D gene: TRBD2

CDR3 protein: CASSLSAFPTAYEQYF
CDR3 DNA: TGTGCCAGCAGTTTATCCGCCTTCCCGACAGCCTACGAGCAGTACTTC
V gene: TRBV28
J gene: TRBJ2-7
clone size: NA
D gene: NA

CDR3 protein: CASSRGQGGNEQFF
CDR3 DNA: TGTGCCAGCAGCAGAGGACAGGGGGGAAATGAGCAGTTCTTC
V gene: TRBV7-7
J gene: TRBJ2-1
clone size: few
D gene: TRBD1

CDR3 protein: CASSPTWGNQPQHF
CDR3 DNA: TGTGCCAGCTCACCAACGTGGGGGAATCAGCCCCAGCATTTT
V gene: TRBV18
J gene: TRBJ1-5
clone size: NA
D gene: NA

CDR3 protein: CASSQDLGTGGTLAKNIQYF
CDR3 DNA: TGTGCCAGCAGCCAAGATCTGGGGACCGGTGGGACCCTAGCCAAAAACATTCAGTACTTC
V gene: TRBV3-1
J gene: TRBJ2-4
clone size: few
D gene: NA

CDR3 protein: CATNVRGRRDTEAFF
CDR3 DNA: TGTGCCACCAATGTCAGGGGCCGAAGGGACACTGAAGCTTTCTTT
V gene: TRBV24-1
J gene: TRBJ1-1
clone size: NA
D gene: NA

CDR3 protein: CASSPERGLGETQYF
CDR3 DNA: TGCGCCAGCAGCCCGGAGAGAGGTTTGGGGGAGACCCAGTACTTC
V gene: TRBV5-1
J gene: TRBJ2-5
clone size: once
D gene: NA

CDR3 protein: CASSLSPLPGEQFF
CDR3 DNA: TGCGCCAGCAGCTTGAGTCCCCTACCGGGTGAGCAGTTCTTC
V gene: TRBV5-1
J gene: TRBJ2-1
clone size: NA
D gene: NA

CDR3 protein: CSAREGQGSYEQYF
CDR3 DNA: TGCAGTGCTAGAGAGGGGCAGGGCTCCTACGAGCAGTACTTC
V gene: TRBV20-1
J gene: TRBJ2-7
clone size: few
D gene: NA

CDR3 protein: CASSPREQGYTEAFF
CDR3 DNA: TGTGCCAGCTCACCAAGGGAACAGGGGTACACTGAAGCTTTCTTT
V gene: TRBV18
J gene: TRBJ1-1
clone size: NA
D gene: TRBD1

CDR3 protein: CASSQETRVNTEAFF
CDR3 DNA: TGTGCCAGCAGCCAAGAGACTAGGGTGAACACTGAAGCTTTCTTT
V gene: TRBV3-1
J gene: TRBJ1-1
clone size: few
D gene: NA

CDR3 protein: CASSQAVRGGAGDTQYF
CDR3 DNA: TGCGCCAGCAGCCAAGCCGTTCGCGGGGGGGCCGGGGATACGCAGTATTTT
V gene: TRBV4-1
J gene: TRBJ2-3
clone size: few
D gene: TRBD2

CDR3 protein: CAIAQGANAYEQYF
CDR3 DNA: TGTGCCATCGCGCAGGGGGCGAATGCCTACGAGCAGTACTTC
V gene: TRBV27
J gene: TRBJ2-7
clone size: NA
D gene: TRBD1

CDR3 protein: CASNSGGPGEQFF
CDR3 DNA: TGTGCCAGCAACTCGGGGGGGCCAGGTGAGCAGTTCTTC
V gene: TRBV11-2
J gene: TRBJ2-1
clone size: NA
D gene: TRBD2

CDR3 protein: CASRAGTTQETQYF
CDR3 DNA: TGTGCCAGCAGAGCCGGGACTACTCAAGAGACCCAGTACTTC
V gene: TRBV12-3/TRBV12-4
J gene: TRBJ2-5
clone size: few
D gene: TRBD2

CDR3 protein: CASSLRHSGANVLTF
CDR3 DNA: TGTGCCAGCAGTTTAAGGCATTCTGGGGCCAACGTCCTGACTTTC
V gene: TRBV27
J gene: TRBJ2-6
clone size: few
D gene: NA

CDR3 protein: CASSLGTGGPDTQYF
CDR3 DNA: TGTGCCAGCAGCCTGGGGACAGGAGGACCAGATACGCAGTATTTT
V gene: TRBV5-6
J gene: TRBJ2-3
clone size: many
D gene: TRBD1

CDR3 protein: CASSVVHAGDNEQFF
CDR3 DNA: TGTGCCAGCAGCGTAGTTCATGCAGGAGACAATGAGCAGTTCTTC
V gene: TRBV9
J gene: TRBJ2-1
clone size: few
D gene: NA

CDR3 protein: CSARPGQGLYEQFF
CDR3 DNA: TGCAGTGCTCGGCCGGGACAGGGGTTGTATGAGCAGTTCTTC
V gene: TRBV20-1
J gene: TRBJ2-1
clone size: few
D gene: TRBD1

CDR3 protein: CASSGQGYSPLHF
CDR3 DNA: TGCGCCAGCAGTGGACAGGGTTATTCACCCCTCCACTTT
V gene: TRBV10-2
J gene: TRBJ1-6
clone size: NA
D gene: TRBD1

CDR3 protein: CSASRPVNTEAFF
CDR3 DNA: TGCAGTGCTAGCCGACCTGTAAACACTGAAGCTTTCTTT
V gene: TRBV20-1
J gene: TRBJ1-1
clone size: few
D gene: NA

CDR3 protein: CASSLRGGSGANVLTF
CDR3 DNA: TGTGCCAGCAGTTTAAGAGGGGGATCTGGGGCCAACGTCCTGACTTTC
V gene: TRBV12-3/TRBV12-4
J gene: TRBJ2-6
clone size: NA
D gene: NA

CDR3 protein: CASSLGRERDEQYF
CDR3 DNA: TGTGCCAGCAGTCTAGGGAGGGAGCGCGACGAGCAGTACTTC
V gene: TRBV12-3/TRBV12-4
J gene: TRBJ2-7
clone size: few
D gene: TRBD2

CDR3 protein: CASSLWQRGEKLFF
CDR3 DNA: TGTGCCAGCAGTTTATGGCAAAGGGGTGAAAAACTGTTTTTT
V gene: TRBV27
J gene: TRBJ1-4
clone size: few
D gene: NA

CDR3 protein: CASSVYRGPDGYTF
CDR3 DNA: TGTGCCAGCAGTGTCTACAGGGGCCCGGATGGCTACACCTTC
V gene: TRBV2
J gene: TRBJ1-2
clone size: few
D gene: TRBD1

CDR3 protein: CASSDWRGDEETQYF
CDR3 DNA: TGTGCCAGCAGTGACTGGCGGGGGGACGAAGAGACCCAGTACTTC
V gene: TRBV2
J gene: TRBJ2-5
clone size: many
D gene: TRBD2

CDR3 protein: CASSSRGNIQYF
CDR3 DNA: TGTGCCAGCAGCAGCCGCGGAAACATTCAGTACTTC
V gene: TRBV21-1
J gene: TRBJ2-4
clone size: many
D gene: NA

CDR3 protein: CASSETWASGPGELFF
CDR3 DNA: TGTGCCAGCAGTGAAACGTGGGCCTCTGGACCCGGGGAGCTGTTTTTT
V gene: TRBV6-1
J gene: TRBJ2-2
clone size: NA
D gene: NA

CDR3 protein: CASGHLAGGKETQYF
CDR3 DNA: TGTGCCAGCGGCCATCTGGCGGGGGGGAAAGAGACCCAGTACTTC
V gene: TRBV7-2
J gene: TRBJ2-5
clone size: few
D gene: TRBD2

CDR3 protein: CAWSTGGLAGELFF
CDR3 DNA: TGTGCCTGGAGTACCGGGGGACTAGCCGGGGAGCTGTTTTTT
V gene: TRBV30
J gene: TRBJ2-2
clone size: NA
D gene: TRBD2

CDR3 protein: CASSLASGGAETQYF
CDR3 DNA: TGTGCCAGCAGTTTAGCTAGCGGGGGGGCTGAGACCCAGTACTTC
V gene: TRBV12-3/TRBV12-4
J gene: TRBJ2-5
clone size: NA
D gene: TRBD2

CDR3 protein: CASGLKRLGTGHNEQFF
CDR3 DNA: TGTGCTAGTGGTTTGAAACGACTAGGCACAGGGCACAATGAGCAGTTCTTC
V gene: TRBV12-5
J gene: TRBJ2-1
clone size: NA
D gene: NA

CDR3 protein: CSARMGGRAREQYF
CDR3 DNA: TGCAGTGCTAGGATGGGGGGGCGGGCCCGCGAGCAGTACTTC
V gene: TRBV20-1
J gene: TRBJ2-7
clone size: NA
D gene: NA

CDR3 protein: CASSLGGPATNEKLFF
CDR3 DNA: TGCGCCAGCAGCTTGGGAGGGCCGGCAACTAATGAAAAACTGTTTTTT
V gene: TRBV5-1
J gene: TRBJ1-4
clone size: few
D gene: NA

CDR3 protein: CASKESSYNEQFF
CDR3 DNA: TGTGCCAGCAAGGAGAGCTCCTACAATGAGCAGTTCTTC
V gene: TRBV2
J gene: TRBJ2-1
clone size: many
D gene: NA

CDR3 protein: CSAETSRGTEAFF
CDR3 DNA: TGCAGTGCTGAGACAAGCAGGGGAACTGAAGCTTTCTTT
V gene: TRBV20-1
J gene: TRBJ1-1
clone size: few
D gene: NA

CDR3 protein: CASSARDFNTGELFF
CDR3 DNA: TGTGCCAGCAGCGCCCGGGACTTTAACACCGGGGAGCTGTTTTTT
V gene: TRBV7-6
J gene: TRBJ2-2
clone size: NA
D gene: NA

CDR3 protein: CSATDPRGLAFF
CDR3 DNA: TGCAGTGCTACCGACCCAAGGGGGTTGGCTTTCTTT
V gene: TRBV20-1
J gene: TRBJ1-1
clone size: many
D gene: NA

CDR3 protein: CASSVGQMTEAFF
CDR3 DNA: TGTGCCAGCAGCGTAGGACAGATGACTGAAGCTTTCTTT
V gene: TRBV9
J gene: TRBJ1-1
clone size: NA
D gene: NA